Sequencing of this TCR beta chain was carried out in a study of CXCR3-negative and CXCR3-positive naive CD8 T cells. Broader study findings: Comparison of naive cells showed more hydrophobic TRB CDR3s in CXCR3-positive than in CXCR3-negative naive cells. TRBV-TRBJ usage was alike in naive CXCR3-negative and CXCR3-positive cells but differed in memory cells. The majority of assays used fresh PBMCs, and CXCR3 expression partially decreased after cryopreservation. Surface CD5 matched across naive subsets, and TRB CDR3 properties served to infer TCR strength.

Comment on this clonotype: The antigen is undetermined.

The CDR3 sequence is 13 residues long. Germline V lookup: CDR1 MDHEN, CDR2 SYDVKM. Via 5' RACE with UMI labels, TRB cDNA libraries were prepared. Reanalyzing the 5' RACE reads, TCRdb keeps one entry per CDR3 protein, without DNA. Recorded for this sample: roughly 56,000 distinct CDR3 sequences. The specimen was naive CXCR3- CD8+ T cells from blood. Subset described: CD45RO-CCR7+CD27+CD95- naive CD8+ T cells lacking CXCR3 (TNR3-). This chain uses TRBV28 with TRBJ1-1. This TCR came from a human donor in good health. Some clones in this sample may be carry-over from other donors' samples. The CDR3: CASSPGPLAEAFF.